The 5 T cell receptor beta chains in this list originate from one sample, sequenced in a study of post-analysis software for immune sequencing data. No antigens are known for them. Study-level points and caveats: Five TRBV segments appeared more often in patients than in controls, and TRBV5-6, TRBV5-1 and TRBV20-1 were among these.

TCR beta cDNA libraries had unique molecular identifiers. TCRdb reprocessed the PCR reads with MiXCR, giving one entry per CDR3 protein. The table records 650,000 to 850,000 distinct CDR3 sequences, around 42% of them present only once. The sample consisted of blood. All receptors derive from a girl aged 5 to 17 with multiple sclerosis.

The gene calls are TRBV7-2 and TRBJ1-5, with a weak D call TRBD1 (5 bases). The CDR3 extends over 14 amino acids. CDR1 and CDR2 from the germline V gene are SGHTA and FQGNSA. The V and J ends lost 1 base and 15 bases respectively, with 19 bases between them. The CDR3, as DNA: TGTGCCAGCAGCTTAGAGGTGGGACGGGAGGTTTGGCATTTT. This codes for CASSLEVGREVWHF.

The J gene is TRBJ2-1, the V gene TRBV4-1; D is possibly TRBD2 (6 bases). With 7 bases removed from V and 1 base from J, the gap between germline ends came to 11 bases. This CDR3 spans 14 amino acids. Germline-derived CDR1 and CDR2 are MGHRA and YSYEKL. CDR3 sequence (DNA): TGCGCCAGCATGGGGGACTCTTCCTACAATGAGCAGTTCTTC. Protein sequence: CASMGDSSYNEQFF.

The chain joins TRBV15 to TRBJ1-5; weak D call: TRBD1 (6 bases). Germline CDR1 LNHNV, CDR2 YYDKDF (reference sequence). The germline V and J ends were trimmed by 5 bases and 3 bases, with 11 bases remaining between them. The CDR3 contains 14 residues. This CDR3 is CATSGGGPNQPQHF. The CDR3 nucleotides are TGTGCCACCAGCGGGGGGGGCCCCAATCAGCCCCAGCATTTT.

This clonotype was detected once. The rearrangement joins TRBV12-3 or TRBV12-4 to TRBJ2-1; no definite D call. Trimming shortened V by 4 bases and J by 2 bases, and 15 bases separated the two germline ends. The CDR3 totals 16 residues. CDR3 coding DNA: TGTGCCAGCAGTTCCCCTCTGGGTAGGCCCTACAATGAGCAGTTCTTC. It is translated as CASSSPLGRPYNEQFF.

This chain connects TRBV25-1 to TRBJ1-5; D is perhaps TRBD1 (5 bases). V was cut by 4 bases and J by 8 bases, with 15 bases left in between. The CDR3 has 14 residues. The germline V gene has CDR1 MGHDK and CDR2 SYGVNS. The CDR3 region has the DNA TGTGCCAGCAGTGGGGGCATCGCCGGTGAGCCCCAGCATTTT. This translates into CASSGGIAGEPQHF.